This TCR beta chain came from a study of cytomegalovirus exposure and HLA in healthy donors. General study findings and limits: Sequence variants that were highly shared formed a cluster that was likely a sequencing artifact.

Unmatched junction bases numbered 4, after V lost 6 bases and J lost 4 bases. This CDR3 spans 14 amino acids. Germline CDR1 is LNHDA and CDR2 is SQIVND (reference sequence). 60 Vbeta and 13 Jbeta primers were used in PCR. Original processing methods: A later analysis counted 80 million or so unique TCR beta chains, some 11 million shared. The repertoire was sequenced with immunoSEQ multiplex PCR; TCRdb's copy has only in-frame clones and lacks some. Clone size and the V and J calls come from that table; the DNA yielded D and trimming. The sample lists 35,000 to 40,000 clones; 60% to 70% were seen once. This clone was found a few times. Its antigen is not known.

V and J are TRBV19 and TRBJ1-2; 11 nucleotides line up with TRBD1. The sequence came from a man aged 50-60 years in good health and CMV-seropositive. Sequencing was done on a sample of PBMCs. Written as DNA, the CDR3 is TGTGCCAGTAGCAGGGACAGGGGGTCCTATGGCTACACCTTC. Translated, it gives CASSRDRGSYGYTF. The whole variable domain, remainder taken from reference TRBV19 and TRBJ1-2, is DGGITQSPKYLFRKEGQNVTLSCEQNLNHDAMYWYRQDPGQGLRLIYYSQIVNDFQKGDIAEGYSVSREKKESFPLTVTSAQKNPTAFYLCASSRDRGSYGYTFGSGTRLTVV.